This T cell receptor (beta chain) was documented in a study of T-cell reconstitution after alpha-beta-depleted transplantation in children. This clonotype was seen many times. Antigen unknown. The study's findings and limits: From newly produced T cells came most of the T-cell counts and diversity one year after transplant. About two months after transplant, alpha-beta T cells reportedly came from several hundred expanded graft clones.

Preparing the TCRbeta library involved the use of unique molecular identifiers. TCRdb reanalysed the PCR reads using MiXCR and keeps one entry per CDR3 protein. The sample contains 400,000 to 550,000 distinct CDR3 sequences, roughly a tenth of which appear only once. The CDR3 runs to 13 residues. Germline V lookup: CDR1 SGHTA, CDR2 FQGNSA. V lost 5 bases to trimming and J lost 1 base, with 8 bases between them. The clonotype comes from a child under 10 years old with inherited bone marrow failure, due to receive a stem cell transplant. The specimen comprised PBMCs, sampled before TCRalphabeta/CD19-depleted stem cell transplant. This chain uses TRBV7-2 with TRBJ2-5; D ambiguous. The CDR3 region is CASSPLGQETQYF. CDR3 sequence (DNA): TGTGCCAGCAGCCCCCTAGGCCAAGAGACCCAGTACTTC.